These 13 T cell receptor beta chains came from one sample sequenced in a study of sequential checkpoint blockade in melanoma. The table came from immunoSEQ multiplex PCR; TCRdb's copy has only in-frame clones and leaves some out. Among approximately 11,000 clones, 77% were seen once, and the ten largest hold about 9.4%. Stated treatment: randomized to nivolumab then ipilimumab (arm A) or the reverse (arm B). The source was CD8+ T cells sorted from blood (inferred from file names), collected from a patient given nivolumab and ipilimumab in sequence. The receptors here all came from a human donor with melanoma.

About this clone itself: Other DNA sequences of this sample code for an identical CDR3. The V gene is TRBV7-3, the J gene TRBJ2-7, with 7 bases lining up with TRBD2. V gave up 1 base and J gave up 2 bases; unmatched junction bases: 2. Germline CDR1 SGHTA, CDR2 FQGTGA. CDR3 length: 14 amino acids. CDR3 amino acids: CASSLKGTTYEQYF. The CDR3 nucleotides are TGTGCCAGCAGCTTAAAAGGGACTACCTACGAGCAGTACTTC.

This chain links TRBV7-2 with TRBJ2-7, with 7 bases lining up with TRBD1. Germline-derived CDR1 and CDR2 are SGHTA and FQGNSA. The CDR3 extends over 15 amino acids. V shed 5 bases and J 2 bases; nucleotides not matched to a gene: 9. DNA of the CDR3: TGTGCCAGCAGCCCATCCCCACAGGGGACCTACGAGCAGTACTTC. Translating gives CASSPSPQGTYEQYF.

The rearrangement joins TRBV5-6 to TRBJ2-7; a possible D gene is TRBD2 (6 bases). Between the trimmed V and J ends, which lost 3 bases and 1 base, there was a span of 11 bases. CDR3 length equals 14 residues. The V gene's germline CDR1 is SGHDT and CDR2 YYEEEE. The CDR3 bases are TGTGCCAGCAGCTCTACCGGGACTTCCTACGAGCAGTACTTC. It translates to CASSSTGTSYEQYF.

The rearrangement links TRBV14 to TRBJ2-7; no clear D. Germline CDR1 and CDR2: SGHDN and FVKESK. The ends were cut back, 0 bases at V and 3 bases at J, with 12 bases in the middle. The CDR3 is 15 amino acids. In nucleotides, the CDR3 is TGTGCCAGCAGCCAAGATCTGGCATACTACTACGAGCAGTACTTC. It translates to CASSQDLAYYYEQYF.

This rearrangement joins TRBV4-2 to TRBJ1-5; D ambiguous. The germline V and J ends were trimmed by 0 bases and 2 bases, with 5 bases remaining between them. Germline loops: CDR1 LGHNA, CDR2 YNFKEQ. The CDR3 has 14 residues. This CDR3 is CASSQEGGNQPQHF. For the CDR3, the DNA is TGTGCCAGCAGCCAAGAGGGAGGCAATCAGCCCCAGCATTTT.

V gene TRBV5-4 combines with J gene TRBJ2-3; 13 bases are a match to TRBD2. Germline V CDR1 and CDR2: SGHNT, YYREEE (reference sequence). The CDR3 has 14 residues. Losses at the gene ends were 5 bases for V and 6 bases for J; bases not matched to a gene: 3. This chain's CDR3 is CASRTSGGMDTQYF. The CDR3 coding sequence is TGTGCCAGCAGGACTAGCGGGGGGATGGATACGCAGTATTTT.

This chain connects TRBV11-2 to TRBJ2-1, with TRBD1 matching over 9 bases. The CDR3 loop spans 16 amino acids. Germline V gives CDR1 SGHAT, CDR2 FQNNGV. With 4 bases clipped from V and 2 bases from J, the junction kept 6 bases outside the gene matches. The CDR3 DNA reads TGTGCCAGCAGCTCGCAGGACAGGGGCGCCTACAATGAGCAGTTCTTC. Its translation is CASSSQDRGAYNEQFF.

This clone has a single count. This chain's CDR3 is CASSPPLAGVYNEQFF. The CDR3 nucleotides are TGCGCCAGCAGCCCGCCCCTAGCGGGAGTCTACAATGAGCAGTTCTTC. The chain carries TRBV5-1 and TRBJ2-1, with 10 bases identical to TRBD2. Losses at the gene ends were 4 bases for V and 3 bases for J; bases not matched to a gene: 7. Germline V gives CDR1 SGHRS, CDR2 YFSETQ. The CDR3 is made up of 16 amino acids.

V gene TRBV28 combines with J gene TRBJ2-1; D perhaps matches TRBD1 (5 bases). The germline V gene has CDR1 MDHEN and CDR2 SYDVKM. The CDR3 spans 13 residues. Deletions cut 4 bases from V and 4 bases from J, with 8 bases between. CDR3 in amino acids: CASSSTAYNEQFF. The CDR3 DNA sequence: TGTGCCAGCAGTTCGACAGCTTACAATGAGCAGTTCTTC.

The rearrangement links TRBV27 to TRBJ2-7; the match to TRBD2 covers 9 bases. Germline-derived CDR1 and CDR2 are MNHEY and SMNVEV (reference sequence). This CDR3 is 17 amino acids long. V was pared by 6 bases and J by 1 base, with 13 bases of the junction left unmatched. CDR3 amino acids: CASRDFGGGRGSYEQYF. The DNA of the CDR3 is TGTGCCAGCAGGGACTTCGGGGGCGGGAGGGGGTCCTACGAGCAGTACTTC.

The gene calls are TRBV5-1 and TRBJ2-7; a weak D match, TRBD1 (6 bases). The CDR3 is 14 amino acids. The V gene lost 2 bases and the J gene lost 2 bases, with 11 bases spanning the gap. CDR1 is SGHRS, CDR2 YFSETQ, per germline. The CDR3: CASSLSGAPYEQYF. The CDR3 DNA sequence: TGCGCCAGCAGCTTATCAGGGGCCCCCTACGAGCAGTACTTC.

This chain joins TRBV2 and TRBJ2-7, with 12 bases aligning to TRBD2. Trimming removed 6 bases from V and 3 bases from J; junction bases left unmatched: 6. Per germline, CDR1 SNHLY and CDR2 FYNNEI. The CDR3 extends over 15 amino acids. In DNA form, the CDR3 reads TGTGCCAGCAGAGAGACTAGCGGGAGTTTCTACGAGCAGTACTTC. This codes for CASRETSGSFYEQYF.

The chain has TRBV2 and TRBJ2-1; D is unresolved. The CDR3 length is 13 residues. V gave up 5 bases and J gave up 9 bases, with 14 bases separating them. Germline CDR1 and CDR2: SNHLY and FYNNEI. The CDR3 coding sequence is TGTGCCAGCAGTAGCAGAGGAGAAACTGAGCAGTTCTTC. Its translation is CASSSRGETEQFF.